Described below is a single T cell receptor (beta chain) sequence and its context. This entry belongs to a study of response to subunit inactivated influenza vaccine. Using its own MiXCR run on the RT-PCR reads, TCRdb lists one record per CDR3 protein. The sample shows more than 400,000 distinct CDR3 sequences, 10% to 11% of them seen only once. The V segment lost 0 bases and the J segment 7 bases; nucleotides outside the gene matches: 11. CDR3 size: 17 residues. From germline, CDR1 is LGHNA and CDR2 YSLEER. The genes are TRBV4-3 and TRBJ2-1, with TRBD2 matching over 8 bases. The source is a man between 50 and 59 years old who received an inactivated influenza vaccine. The material sequenced was PBMCs from blood, taken more than 35 days after vaccination. The CDR3 reads CASSQEPRSGGGNEQFF. CDR3 sequence (DNA): TGCGCCAGCAGCCAAGAACCGAGGTCGGGGGGGGGAAATGAGCAGTTCTTC.